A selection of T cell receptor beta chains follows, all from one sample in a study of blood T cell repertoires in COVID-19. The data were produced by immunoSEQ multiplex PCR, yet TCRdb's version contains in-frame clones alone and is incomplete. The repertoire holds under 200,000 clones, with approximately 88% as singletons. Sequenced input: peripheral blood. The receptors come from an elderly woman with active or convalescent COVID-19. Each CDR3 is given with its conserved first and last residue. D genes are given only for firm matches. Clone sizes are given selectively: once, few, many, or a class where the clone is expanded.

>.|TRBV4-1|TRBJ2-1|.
CASSQLRAGSSSYNEQFF
TGCGCCAGCAGCCAACTTCGGGCGGGGAGTAGCTCCTACAATGAGCAGTTCTTC
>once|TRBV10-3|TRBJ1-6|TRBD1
CAISAGTGVYNSPLHF
TGTGCCATCAGTGCAGGGACAGGCGTCTATAATTCACCCCTCCACTTT
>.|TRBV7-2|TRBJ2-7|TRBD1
CASSPGTGGSYEQYF
TGTGCCAGCAGCCCCGGGACAGGGGGTTCTTACGAGCAGTACTTC
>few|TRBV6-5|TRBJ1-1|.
CASSYRVKGEAFF
TGTGCCAGCAGTTACAGGGTGAAGGGGGAAGCTTTCTTT
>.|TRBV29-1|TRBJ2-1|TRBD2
CSVEELADYNEQFF
TGCAGCGTTGAAGAACTAGCGGATTACAATGAGCAGTTCTTC
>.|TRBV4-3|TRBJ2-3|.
CASSRDFREGGSSTDTQYF
TGCGCCAGCAGCCGTGATTTTCGCGAGGGGGGGTCTAGCACAGATACGCAGTATTTT
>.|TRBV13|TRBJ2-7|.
CASSLARAIEQYF
TGTGCCAGCAGCTTAGCTCGAGCGATCGAGCAGTACTTC
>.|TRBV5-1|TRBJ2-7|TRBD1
CASSTRDSLTSYEQYF
TGCGCCAGCAGCACCCGGGACAGCCTTACCTCCTACGAGCAGTACTTC
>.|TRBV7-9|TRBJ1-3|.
CASSLVYPRPSGNTIYF
TGTGCCAGCAGCTTAGTCTATCCCAGGCCCTCTGGAAACACCATATATTTT
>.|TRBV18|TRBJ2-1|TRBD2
CASSPSSGGVDEQFF
TGTGCCAGCTCACCATCCAGCGGGGGGGTAGATGAGCAGTTCTTC
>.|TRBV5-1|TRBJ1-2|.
CASSLGSRGDYGYTF
TGCGCCAGCAGCTTGGGGTCTAGGGGTGACTATGGCTACACCTTC
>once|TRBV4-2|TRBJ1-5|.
CASSHTGLENNQPQHF
TGTGCCAGCAGCCACACGGGTCTTGAAAACAATCAGCCCCAGCATTTT
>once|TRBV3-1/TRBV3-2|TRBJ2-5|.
CASSQMRDQETQYF
TGTGCCAGCAGCCAAATGAGGGACCAAGAGACCCAGTACTTC
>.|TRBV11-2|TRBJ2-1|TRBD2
CASCREAGVYNEQFF
TGTGCCAGCTGCCGTGAAGCGGGGGTTTACAATGAGCAGTTCTTC
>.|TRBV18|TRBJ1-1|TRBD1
CASSHDRGHTEAFF
TGTGCCAGCTCACACGACAGGGGGCATACTGAAGCTTTCTTT
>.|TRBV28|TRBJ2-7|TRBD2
CASSPPGGRPEQYF
TGTGCCAGCAGTCCTCCGGGGGGGCGTCCTGAGCAGTACTTC
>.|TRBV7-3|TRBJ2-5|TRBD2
CASSVGTSGGKETQYF
TGTGCCAGCAGCGTCGGGACTAGCGGGGGCAAGGAGACCCAGTACTTC
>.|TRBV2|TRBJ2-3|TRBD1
CASREGTGKDF
TGTGCCAGCAGGGAAGGGACAGGGAAGGATTTT
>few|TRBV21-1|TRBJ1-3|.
CASSPDDRTAGNTIYF
TGTGCCAGCAGCCCTGACGACAGGACTGCTGGAAACACCATATATTTT
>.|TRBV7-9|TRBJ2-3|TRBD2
CASSFSRGGSDTQYF
TGTGCCAGCAGCTTCAGTCGGGGGGGCTCAGATACGCAGTATTTT
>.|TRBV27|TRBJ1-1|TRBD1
CASSPRTGVRTEAFF
TGTGCCAGCAGTCCTCGGACAGGGGTTAGGACTGAAGCTTTCTTT
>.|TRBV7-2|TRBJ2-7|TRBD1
CASSLEQGWYEQYF
TGTGCCAGCAGCTTAGAACAGGGGTGGTACGAGCAGTACTTC
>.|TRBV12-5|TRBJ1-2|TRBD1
CASEKDRGYGYTF
TGTGCTAGTGAAAAAGACAGGGGCTATGGCTACACCTTC
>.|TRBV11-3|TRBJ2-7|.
CASSLTEGAQYF
TGTGCCAGCAGCTTAACCGAAGGAGCGCAGTACTTC
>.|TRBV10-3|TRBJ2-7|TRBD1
CAISGVRDRGGEQYF
TGTGCCATCAGTGGTGTCAGGGACAGGGGGGGCGAGCAGTACTTC
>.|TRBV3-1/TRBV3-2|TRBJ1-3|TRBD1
CASRDGQGVSGNTIYF
TGTGCCAGCAGGGATGGACAGGGAGTCTCTGGAAACACCATATATTTT
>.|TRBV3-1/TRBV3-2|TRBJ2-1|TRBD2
CASSLFQLAGVRDNEQFF
TGTGCCAGCAGCCTTTTCCAACTAGCGGGGGTGAGGGACAATGAGCAGTTCTTC
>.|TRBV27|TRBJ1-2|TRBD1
CASSRNRDRAAGYTF
TGTGCCAGCAGCCGTAACCGGGACAGGGCAGCTGGCTACACCTTC
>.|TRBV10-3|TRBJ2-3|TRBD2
CAISESGLAVTDTQYF
TGTGCCATCAGTGAGTCGGGACTAGCGGTCACAGATACGCAGTATTTT
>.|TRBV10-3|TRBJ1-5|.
CAISERGSQERANQPQHF
TGTGCCATCAGTGAGAGGGGAAGCCAGGAACGGGCCAATCAGCCCCAGCATTTT
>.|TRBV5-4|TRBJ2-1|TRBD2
CASSRLPSGSSYNEQFF
TGTGCCAGCAGCAGATTGCCTAGCGGTAGCTCCTACAATGAGCAGTTCTTC
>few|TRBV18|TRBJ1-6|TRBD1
CASSPLDRVHNSPLHF
TGTGCCAGCTCACCTCTGGACAGGGTCCATAATTCACCCCTCCACTTT
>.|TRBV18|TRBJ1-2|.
CASSPGRDYGYTF
TGTGCCAGCTCACCAGGGCGGGACTATGGCTACACCTTC
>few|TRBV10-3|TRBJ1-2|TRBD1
CAIDRGYGYTF
TGTGCCATCGACAGGGGCTACGGCTACACCTTC
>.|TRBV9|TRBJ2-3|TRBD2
CASSPGLAGGVKDTQYF
TGTGCCAGCAGCCCAGGACTAGCGGGGGGTGTGAAAGATACGCAGTATTTT
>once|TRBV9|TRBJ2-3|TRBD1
CASSAQGAPRDTQYF
TGTGCCAGCAGTGCACAGGGGGCGCCGAGGGATACGCAGTATTTT
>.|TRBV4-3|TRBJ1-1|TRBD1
CASSQNRGMNTEAFF
TGCGCCAGCAGCCAAAACAGGGGGATGAACACTGAAGCTTTCTTT
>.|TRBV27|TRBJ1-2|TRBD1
CASGGRGYGYTF
TGTGCCAGCGGGGGCAGGGGGTACGGCTACACCTTC
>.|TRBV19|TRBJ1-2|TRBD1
CASQGANKAKANYGYTF
TGTGCCAGTCAGGGGGCGAACAAAGCTAAAGCTAACTATGGCTACACCTTC
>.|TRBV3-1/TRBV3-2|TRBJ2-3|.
CASSPPGASSTDTQYF
TGTGCCAGCAGCCCCCCAGGGGCCTCTAGCACAGATACGCAGTATTTT
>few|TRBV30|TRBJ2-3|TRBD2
CAWSRRGGLFSDTQYF
TGTGCCTGGAGTCGACGGGGGGGCCTATTCTCAGATACGCAGTATTTT
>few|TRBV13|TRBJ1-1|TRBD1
CASSLTLGTGETEAFF
TGTGCCAGCAGCCTCACCCTCGGGACAGGGGAAACTGAAGCTTTCTTT
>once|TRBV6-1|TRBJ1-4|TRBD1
CASSENRGREKLFF
TGTGCCAGCAGTGAAAACAGGGGGAGAGAAAAACTGTTTTTT
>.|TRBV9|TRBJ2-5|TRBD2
CASSLKAGSGGRQETQYF
TGTGCCAGCAGCCTCAAAGCCGGCAGCGGGGGGCGTCAAGAGACCCAGTACTTC
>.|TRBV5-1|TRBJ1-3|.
CASSPTVFSGNTIYF
TGCGCCAGCAGCCCGACAGTTTTCTCTGGAAACACCATATATTTT
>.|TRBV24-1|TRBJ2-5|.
CATSEPGRETQYF
TGTGCCACCAGTGAACCAGGGCGAGAGACCCAGTACTTC
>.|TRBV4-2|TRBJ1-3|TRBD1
CASSQDRQGFGNTIYF
TGTGCCAGCAGCCAAGATCGACAGGGGTTTGGAAACACCATATATTTT
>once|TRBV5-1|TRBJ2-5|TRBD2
CASGEGETQYF
TGCGCCAGCGGGGAGGGGGAGACCCAGTACTTC
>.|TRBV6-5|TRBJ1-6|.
CASSYQGNSPLHF
TGTGCCAGCAGTTATCAGGGAAATTCACCCCTCCACTTT
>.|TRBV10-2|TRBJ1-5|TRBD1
CASRGQGGNQPQHF
TGCGCCAGCCGGGGACAGGGAGGCAATCAGCCCCAGCATTTT
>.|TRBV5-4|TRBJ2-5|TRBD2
CASSLWLAGGLETQYF
TGTGCCAGCAGCTTGTGGCTAGCGGGGGGATTAGAGACCCAGTACTTC